This T cell receptor beta chain was recovered during a study of T cells in Graves' hyperthyroidism and ophthalmopathy. Patients between 18 and 65 years old had hyperthyroidism, newly diagnosed and lasting under 2 months. In making diagnoses, clinical symptoms, serum thyroxine and TRAb, thyroid ultrasound and orbital computed tomography were all used. The trim removed 5 bases at V and 1 base at J, leaving 9 bases unmatched. The CDR3 has 16 amino acids. Looked up from germline, CDR1 is PRHDT and CDR2 is FYEKMQ (reference sequence). Study-level points and caveats: Ophthalmopathy and stable hyperthyroidism were separated by a 13 V-J model.

The table lists this clonotype with many counts. Its antigen remains unknown. Regions amplified from RNA transcripts were the TCR beta CDR3 regions. HTBI primers were the set used in a first-round RT-PCR of the TCR CDR3. Via MiXCR, TCRdb re-called the multiplex PCR reads, giving one row per CDR3 protein. The table records roughly 700,000 distinct CDR3 sequences, about 14% of them present only once. The chain combines TRBV13 with TRBJ2-3; 7 bases are a match to TRBD2. The receptor's source is a woman younger than 35 with Graves' hyperthyroidism. The sequenced material came from blood. The CDR3 DNA reads as TGTGCCAGCAGCGCCCACGGGGCGGGAGGCACAGATACGCAGTATTTT. This sequence encodes CASSAHGAGGTDTQYF.